A selection of T cell receptor beta chains follows, all from one sample in a study of beta chain features in type 1 diabetes. Repertoires were generated with immunoSEQ multiplex PCR, while TCRdb's copy carries only in-frame clones and drops some. This table has about 650,000 clones, around an eighth appearing once. Sequenced sample: naive CD4+ T cells from blood. The source of these receptors is a man younger than 40 with type 1 diabetes. Both conserved end residues are part of each CDR3. D genes are given only for firm matches. A clone size is listed for some rows: how often the clone was seen (once, few, many), or a class if it is expanded.

TRBD1	TRBV7-2	few	TRBJ1-6	TGTGCCAGCAGCTCCGCGGGACAGACCTACTATAATTCACCCCTCCACTTT	CASSSAGQTYYNSPLHF
-	TRBV20-1	few	TRBJ2-5	TGCAGTGCTAGCGGGGGAGAGACCCAGTACTTC	CSASGGETQYF
TRBD1	TRBV11-3	few	TRBJ2-3	TGTGCCAGCAGCCATCAGGGGGCTTCAGATACGCAGTATTTT	CASSHQGASDTQYF
TRBD1	TRBV30	few	TRBJ1-2	TGTGCCTGGAGTGTGACAGGGGGCTACACCTTC	CAWSVTGGYTF
-	TRBV7-9	few	TRBJ1-5	TGTGCCAGCCGGGGGCCGGGGAATCAGCCCCAGCATTTT	CASRGPGNQPQHF
-	TRBV14	-	TRBJ1-5	TGTGCCAGCAGCCAAGGACTCAATCAGCCCCAGCATTTT	CASSQGLNQPQHF
-	TRBV5-1	few	TRBJ2-5	TGCGCCAGCAACAGGGATACTCAAGAGACCCAGTACTTC	CASNRDTQETQYF
TRBD1	TRBV5-1	few	TRBJ2-3	TGCGCCAGCAGCTATGACAGGGACGCAGATACGCAGTATTTT	CASSYDRDADTQYF
TRBD1	TRBV4-3	few	TRBJ2-3	TGCGCCAGCAGCCAACGTATCGGGACAGGGATACTGGATACGCAGTATTTT	CASSQRIGTGILDTQYF
TRBD2	TRBV9	-	TRBJ2-3	TGTGCCAGCAGCCGGGCCCCTCAAGCGGGGGCGGGGACAGATACGCAGTATTTT	CASSRAPQAGAGTDTQYF
TRBD1	TRBV19	-	TRBJ1-5	TGTGCCAGTAGTATCGGACAGGAATCTAAGCCCCAGCATTTT	CASSIGQESKPQHF
-	TRBV6-5	few	TRBJ1-2	TGTGCCAGCTCATGGGTCCTAGCTAACTATGGCTACACCTTC	CASSWVLANYGYTF
-	TRBV9	-	TRBJ2-7	TGTGCCAGCAGCGTAGGGGCCATCACCTACGAGCAGTACTTC	CASSVGAITYEQYF
TRBD1	TRBV30	-	TRBJ1-5	TGTGCCTGGGGGACAGGGTACAATCAGCCCCAGCATTTT	CAWGTGYNQPQHF
TRBD1	TRBV9	few	TRBJ1-1	TGTGCCAGCAGAGCTGGACAGGGAATGAACACTGAAGCTTTCTTT	CASRAGQGMNTEAFF
TRBD2	TRBV7-2	few	TRBJ2-7	TGTGCCAGCTTTCCAGGGAGGGGACTCTCCTACGAGCAGTACTTC	CASFPGRGLSYEQYF
-	TRBV23-1	-	TRBJ1-6	TGCGCCAGCAGTCAATCGATCGGTGGGAATTCACCCCTCCACTTT	CASSQSIGGNSPLHF
TRBD1	TRBV30	-	TRBJ2-1	TGTGCCTGGAGTGTTGACCGGACAGGGGGCTCCTACAATGAGCAGTTCTTC	CAWSVDRTGGSYNEQFF
TRBD1	TRBV29-1	few	TRBJ2-3	TGCAGCGTCCCGGGACAGGGTCTTGATACGCAGTATTTT	CSVPGQGLDTQYF
TRBD1	TRBV18	few	TRBJ2-1	TGTGCCAGCTCACCGCCGGGACAGGGGTCGGGTGAGCAGTTCTTC	CASSPPGQGSGEQFF
TRBD2	TRBV30	few	TRBJ2-5	TGTGCCTGGACTAGGCTAGCGGGGGTACAAGAGACCCAGTACTTC	CAWTRLAGVQETQYF
-	TRBV25-1	few	TRBJ1-2	TGTGCCAGCAGTGAGTTCGCGGCAGGCCCTCGAGGCTACACCTTC	CASSEFAAGPRGYTF
TRBD1	TRBV6-5	-	TRBJ2-1	TGTGCCAGCAGTTACGTGGACAGGGCGGGCAATGAGCAGTTCTTC	CASSYVDRAGNEQFF
-	TRBV18	-	TRBJ1-5	TGTGCCAGCTCAAGGGGGAATCAGCCCCAGCATTTT	CASSRGNQPQHF
-	TRBV29-1	few	TRBJ2-6	TGCAGCGTTGGGGGCGTCACCCCTGGGGCCAACGTCCTGACTTTC	CSVGGVTPGANVLTF